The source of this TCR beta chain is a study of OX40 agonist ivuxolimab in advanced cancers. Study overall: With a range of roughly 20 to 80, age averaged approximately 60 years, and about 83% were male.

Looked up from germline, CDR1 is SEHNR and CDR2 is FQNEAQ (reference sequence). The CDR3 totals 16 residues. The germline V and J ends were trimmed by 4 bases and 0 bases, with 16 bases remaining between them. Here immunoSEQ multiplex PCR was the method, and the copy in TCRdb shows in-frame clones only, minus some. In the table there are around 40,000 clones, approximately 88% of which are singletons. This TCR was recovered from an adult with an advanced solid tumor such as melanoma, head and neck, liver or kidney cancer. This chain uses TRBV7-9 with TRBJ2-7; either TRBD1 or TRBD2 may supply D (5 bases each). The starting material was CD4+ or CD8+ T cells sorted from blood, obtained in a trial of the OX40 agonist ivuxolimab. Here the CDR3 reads CASSSLTGTDSYEQYF. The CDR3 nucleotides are TGTGCCAGCAGCTCATTAACCGGGACGGACTCCTACGAGCAGTACTTC. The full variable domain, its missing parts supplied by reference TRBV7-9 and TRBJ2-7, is DTGVSQNPRHKITKRGQNVTFRCDPISEHNRLYWYRQTLGQGPEFLTYFQNEAQLEKSRLLSDRFSAERPKGSFSTLEIQRTEQGDSAMYLCASSSLTGTDSYEQYFGPGTRLTVT.